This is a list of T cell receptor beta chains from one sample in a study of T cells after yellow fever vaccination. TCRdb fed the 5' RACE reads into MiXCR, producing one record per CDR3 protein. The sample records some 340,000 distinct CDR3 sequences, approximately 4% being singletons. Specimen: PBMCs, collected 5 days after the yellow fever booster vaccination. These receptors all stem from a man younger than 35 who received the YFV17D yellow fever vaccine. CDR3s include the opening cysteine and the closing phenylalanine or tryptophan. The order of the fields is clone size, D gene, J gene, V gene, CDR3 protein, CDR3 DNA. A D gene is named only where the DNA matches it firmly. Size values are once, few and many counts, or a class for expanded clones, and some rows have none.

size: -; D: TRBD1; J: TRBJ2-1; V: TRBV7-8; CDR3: CASSLILQGAYEQFF; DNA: TGTGCCAGCAGCTTAATCCTCCAGGGGGCGTATGAGCAGTTCTTC
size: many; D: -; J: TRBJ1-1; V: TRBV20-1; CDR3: CSAPPRSGTEAFF; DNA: TGCAGTGCTCCCCCCCGTTCGGGCACTGAAGCTTTCTTT
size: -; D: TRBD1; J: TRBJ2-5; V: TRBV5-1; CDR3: CASSLPQTGAETQYF; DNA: TGCGCCAGCAGCTTGCCACAGACAGGGGCGGAGACCCAGTACTTC
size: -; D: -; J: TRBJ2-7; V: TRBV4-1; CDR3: CASSQFQAYEQYF; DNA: TGCGCCAGCAGCCAATTCCAGGCTTACGAGCAGTACTTC
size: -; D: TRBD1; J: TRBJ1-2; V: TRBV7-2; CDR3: CASSTMRQGGGYTF; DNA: TGTGCCAGCAGCACAATGAGACAGGGTGGAGGCTACACCTTC
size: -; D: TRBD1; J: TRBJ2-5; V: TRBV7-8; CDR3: CASRRPRTGGLETQYF; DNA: TGTGCCAGCAGACGACCTAGGACAGGGGGTCTGGAGACCCAGTACTTC
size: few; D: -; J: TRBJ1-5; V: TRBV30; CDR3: CAWTVAGNQPQHF; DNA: TGTGCCTGGACGGTGGCGGGCAATCAGCCCCAGCATTTT
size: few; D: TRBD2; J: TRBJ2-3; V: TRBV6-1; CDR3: CASSDGGARDTQYF; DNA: TGTGCCAGCAGTGACGGGGGGGCCCGAGATACGCAGTATTTT
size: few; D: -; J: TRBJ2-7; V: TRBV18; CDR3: CASSPPSDNEQYF; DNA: TGTGCCAGCTCACCTCCATCGGACAACGAGCAGTACTTC
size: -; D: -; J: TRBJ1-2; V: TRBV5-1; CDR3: CASSLDRRNHGYTF; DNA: TGCGCCAGCAGCTTGGACAGACGAAACCATGGCTACACCTTC
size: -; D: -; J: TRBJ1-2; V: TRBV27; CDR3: CASGLDSNYGYTF; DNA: TGTGCCAGCGGCCTGGACAGTAACTATGGCTACACCTTC
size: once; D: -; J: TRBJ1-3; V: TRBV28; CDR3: CASGSGFGNTIYF; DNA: TGTGCCAGCGGGTCCGGGTTCGGAAACACCATATATTTT
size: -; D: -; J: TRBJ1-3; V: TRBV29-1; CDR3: CSVDVSGNTIYF; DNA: TGCAGCGTTGATGTCTCTGGAAACACCATATATTTT
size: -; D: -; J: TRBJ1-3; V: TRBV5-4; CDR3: CASSSGTGNTIYF; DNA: TGTGCCAGCAGCTCGGGGACTGGAAACACCATATATTTT
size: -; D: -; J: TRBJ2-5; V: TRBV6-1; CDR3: CASSIQVQETQYF; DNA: TGTGCCAGCAGTATCCAGGTCCAAGAGACCCAGTACTTC
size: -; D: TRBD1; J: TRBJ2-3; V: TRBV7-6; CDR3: CASSLVGQGARTQYF; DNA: TGTGCCAGCAGCTTAGTTGGACAGGGGGCCCGTACGCAGTATTTT
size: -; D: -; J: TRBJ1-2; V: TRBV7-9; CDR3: CASSTEAGSGYTF; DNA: TGTGCCAGCAGCACAGAGGCAGGGAGCGGCTACACCTTC
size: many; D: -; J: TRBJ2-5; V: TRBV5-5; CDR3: CASSHRQKQETQYF; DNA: TGTGCCAGCAGCCACAGACAGAAACAAGAGACCCAGTACTTC
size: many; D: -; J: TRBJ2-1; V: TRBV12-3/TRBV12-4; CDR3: CASSLAGEQFF; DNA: TGTGCCAGCAGCTTAGCCGGTGAGCAGTTCTTC
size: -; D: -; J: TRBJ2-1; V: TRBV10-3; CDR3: CAISSGQPNEQFF; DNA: TGTGCCATCAGTTCCGGACAGCCGAATGAGCAGTTCTTC
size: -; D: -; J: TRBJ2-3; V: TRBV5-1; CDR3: CASSLAERADTQYF; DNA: TGCGCCAGCAGCTTGGCCGAACGCGCAGATACGCAGTATTTT
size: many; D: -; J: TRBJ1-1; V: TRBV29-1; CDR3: CSVVRTTKFMNTEAFF; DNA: TGCAGCGTTGTACGGACCACCAAGTTCATGAACACTGAAGCTTTCTTT
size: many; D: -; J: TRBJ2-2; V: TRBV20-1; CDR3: CSARAPNTGELFF; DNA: TGCAGTGCTAGAGCGCCGAACACCGGGGAGCTGTTTTTT
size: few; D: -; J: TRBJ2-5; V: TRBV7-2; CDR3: CASTRMYQETQYF; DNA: TGTGCCAGCACCCGGATGTACCAAGAGACCCAGTACTTC
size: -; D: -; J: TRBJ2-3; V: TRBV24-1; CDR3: CATSDAAGPYTDTQYF; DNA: TGTGCCACCAGTGATGCAGCGGGCCCCTACACAGATACGCAGTATTTT
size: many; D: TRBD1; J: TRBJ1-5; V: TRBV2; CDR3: CASSGQGNQPQHF; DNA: TGTGCCAGCAGTGGACAGGGGAATCAGCCCCAGCATTTT
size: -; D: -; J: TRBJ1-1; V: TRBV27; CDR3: CASSPWGVNTEAFF; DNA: TGTGCCAGCAGCCCCTGGGGGGTGAACACTGAAGCTTTCTTT
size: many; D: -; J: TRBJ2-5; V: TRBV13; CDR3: CASSISRGRWETQYF; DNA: TGTGCCAGCAGCATCTCCCGAGGCAGGTGGGAGACCCAGTACTTC
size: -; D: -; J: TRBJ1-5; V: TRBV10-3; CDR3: CAISDHEGIYSNQPQHF; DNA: TGTGCCATCAGTGACCACGAAGGGATTTATAGCAATCAGCCCCAGCATTTT
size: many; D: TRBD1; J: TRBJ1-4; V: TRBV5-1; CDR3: CASSLFGTGHGTNEKLFF; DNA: TGCGCCAGCAGCTTGTTCGGGACAGGGCATGGGACTAATGAAAAACTGTTTTTT
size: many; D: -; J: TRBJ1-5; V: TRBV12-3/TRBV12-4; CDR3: CASEAQLNQPQHF; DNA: TGTGCCAGCGAGGCACAGCTCAATCAGCCCCAGCATTTT
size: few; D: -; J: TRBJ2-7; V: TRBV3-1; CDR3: CASSQESPSYEQYF; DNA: TGTGCCAGCAGCCAAGAGTCCCCCAGTTACGAGCAGTACTTC
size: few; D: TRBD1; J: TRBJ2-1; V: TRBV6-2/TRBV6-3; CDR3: CASGPRQGRSYNEQFF; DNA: TGTGCCAGCGGACCTAGACAGGGGCGCTCCTACAATGAGCAGTTCTTC
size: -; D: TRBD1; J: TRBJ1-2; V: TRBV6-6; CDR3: CASRKSGTGDYGYTF; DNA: TGTGCCAGCAGGAAATCCGGGACAGGGGACTATGGCTACACCTTC
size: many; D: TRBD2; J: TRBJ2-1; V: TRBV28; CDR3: CASSVQTSRHEQFF; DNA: TGTGCCAGCAGTGTCCAGACTAGCAGGCATGAGCAGTTCTTC
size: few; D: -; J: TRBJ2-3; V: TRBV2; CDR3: CASPIGGAHTDTQYF; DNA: TGTGCCAGCCCTATCGGGGGCGCACACACAGATACGCAGTATTTT
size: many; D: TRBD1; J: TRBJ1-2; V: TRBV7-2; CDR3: CASSLSGTGDADYGYTF; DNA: TGTGCCAGCAGCTTATCAGGGACAGGAGATGCTGACTATGGCTACACCTTC
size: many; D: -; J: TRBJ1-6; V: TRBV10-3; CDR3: CAIKGTTSSYNSPLHF; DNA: TGTGCCATCAAAGGGACTACGAGCTCCTATAATTCACCCCTCCACTTT
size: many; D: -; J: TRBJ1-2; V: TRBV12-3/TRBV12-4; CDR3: CASSSDTARGYTF; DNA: TGTGCCAGCAGTTCCGACACGGCCCGTGGCTACACCTTC
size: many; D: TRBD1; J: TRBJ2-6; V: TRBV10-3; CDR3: CATRQGTSGANVLTF; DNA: TGTGCCACACGACAGGGCACCTCTGGGGCCAACGTCCTGACTTTC
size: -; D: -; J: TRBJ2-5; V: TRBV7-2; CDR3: CASSFGSAETQYF; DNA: TGTGCCAGCAGCTTTGGCTCAGCAGAGACCCAGTACTTC
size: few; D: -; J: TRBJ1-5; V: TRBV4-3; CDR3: CASSQAAGGNQPQHF; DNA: TGCGCCAGCAGCCAAGCGGCGGGAGGGAATCAGCCCCAGCATTTT
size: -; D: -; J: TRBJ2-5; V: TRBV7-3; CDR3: CASSLTGTQETQYF; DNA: TGTGCCAGCAGCTTAACGGGGACCCAAGAGACCCAGTACTTC
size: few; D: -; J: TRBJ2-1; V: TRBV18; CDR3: CASRIGEDGYNEQFF; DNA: TGTGCCAGCAGAATAGGGGAGGACGGATACAATGAGCAGTTCTTC
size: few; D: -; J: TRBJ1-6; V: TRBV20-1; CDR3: CSASDRTNSPLHF; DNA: TGCAGTGCAAGTGACAGAACTAATTCACCCCTCCACTTT
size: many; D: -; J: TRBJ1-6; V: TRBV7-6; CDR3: CASSLGSLGISPLHF; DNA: TGTGCCAGCAGCTTAGGCAGCCTAGGTATCTCACCCCTCCACTTT
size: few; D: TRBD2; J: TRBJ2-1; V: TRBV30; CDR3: CAWTPGLAGFHEQFF; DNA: TGTGCCTGGACTCCTGGACTAGCGGGGTTCCATGAGCAGTTCTTC
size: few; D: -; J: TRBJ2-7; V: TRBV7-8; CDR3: CASSLDPTDRLSYEQYF; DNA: TGTGCCAGCAGCCTAGACCCGACCGACAGGCTGTCCTACGAGCAGTACTTC
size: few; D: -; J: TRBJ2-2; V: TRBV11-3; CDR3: CASSLDGSSGGELFF; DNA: TGTGCCAGCAGCTTAGATGGATCCTCCGGCGGGGAGCTGTTTTTT
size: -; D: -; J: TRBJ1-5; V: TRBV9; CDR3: CASSVDSRGQPQHF; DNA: TGTGCCAGCAGCGTAGATTCCAGAGGTCAGCCCCAGCATTTT
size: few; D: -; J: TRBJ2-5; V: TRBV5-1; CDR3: CASSSEGHPGETQYF; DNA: TGCGCCAGCAGCAGTGAAGGTCACCCGGGAGAGACCCAGTACTTC
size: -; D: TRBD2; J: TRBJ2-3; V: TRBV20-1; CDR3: CSAHHPGLGPSMQYF; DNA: TGCAGTGCACACCACCCGGGACTAGGTCCTAGTATGCAGTATTTT
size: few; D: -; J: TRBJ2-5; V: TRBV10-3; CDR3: CATLEGETQYF; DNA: TGTGCCACCCTGGAGGGTGAGACCCAGTACTTC
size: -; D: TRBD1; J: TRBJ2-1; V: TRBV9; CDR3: CASSVGTGDYGNEQFF; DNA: TGTGCCAGCAGCGTAGGTACAGGGGATTACGGCAATGAGCAGTTCTTC